Many counts were recorded for the clone carrying this T cell receptor beta chain. The antigen is unknown. This sample is drawn from a study of glioma-infiltrating T cells. Germline CDR1 MDHEN, CDR2 SYDVKM. The CDR3 has 16 residues. Trimming cost V 0 bases and J 4 bases; bases outside gene matches: 1. The iRepertoire nested amplicon-rescue multiplex PCR amplified TCR alpha and beta CDR3s from RNA. TCRdb reanalysed the multiplex PCR reads using MiXCR and keeps one entry per CDR3 protein. The sample consists of about 93,000 distinct CDR3 sequences, 40% of them appearing once. Whole-study results and caveats: CDR3 overlap between tissue and blood was very small.

The rearrangement uses TRBV28 and TRBJ2-2; 11 bases map to TRBD1. The receptor's source is a human donor with low-grade glioma or glioblastoma, undergoing nonglioma brain surgery, or in good health (not recorded which). Sample: glioma tissue, nonneoplastic brain tissue, or PBMCs (not recorded which). The CDR3 spells CASSLWGTGGTGELFF. CDR3 coding DNA: TGTGCCAGCAGTTTATGGGGGACAGGGGGCACCGGGGAGCTGTTTTTT.